The sequence of this T cell receptor (beta chain) was determined in a study of Graves' ophthalmopathy and Graves' hyperthyroidism (dated 2018 in TCRdb). Study-level background: Peripheral blood samples were taken at the time of initial diagnosis, before any treatment was given. An independent validation cohort comprised 18 to 20 hyperthyroidism patients and some 16 patients who later progressed from hyperthyroidism to ophthalmopathy. The study used TCR beta repertoire signatures to distinguish Graves' ophthalmopathy from Graves' hyperthyroidism and to predict progression to ophthalmopathy. Once sampling was done, hyperthyroidism patients were given methimazole at a starting dose of 30 mg daily, while ophthalmopathy patients were given high-dose intravenous methylprednisolone. In total, approximately 140 blood samples were TCR-sequenced: 43 ophthalmopathy, about 75 hyperthyroidism and roughly 17 hyperthyroidism-to-ophthalmopathy patients. To explore V-J signatures that separate ophthalmopathy from hyperthyroidism, a discovery set of 100 patients was enrolled, consisting of roughly 45 with ophthalmopathy and some 59 with stable hyperthyroidism. In a handful of hyperthyroidism patients, the T-cell repertoire of thyroid tissue was compared with the T-cell repertoire of blood. Broad study findings and their caveats: In validation, the model predicted ophthalmopathy progression with over 60% sensitivity and about 77% specificity; 12 predicted patients were CT-confirmed with GO in a median of approximately 6.5 months. In cross-validation, the 13-signature model distinguished ophthalmopathy from stable hyperthyroidism with 85% to 90% sensitivity and almost 83% specificity, and in the test set the corresponding values were approximately 80% and 75%. Most of the expanded thyroid clonotypes with a frequency above 0.001 were also detected in blood, and it was suggested that the thyroid immune response may be reflected by blood repertoires. Sample size was not statistically predetermined, and group allocation was not concealed from the investigators.

This clonotype came up a few times. The antigen this receptor binds is unknown. One end of the junction fails to match germline, which may point to a read error. For repertoire sequencing, TCR beta CDR3 regions were amplified from RNA transcripts. The first round was an RT-PCR using HTBI primers with the Qiagen OneStep RT-PCR kit, and this first round was followed by a second-round multiplex PCR, then size selection and purification. Sequencing of the libraries was carried out on an Illumina HiSeq2000 in paired-end mode with 100 bp reads. On the authors' methods: SOAPnuke was used to process the reads, removing any read that contained adapters or uncalled bases, had a mean Phred below 15, or lacked an exact match to the constant primer or identifier. COPE v1.2.5 was used to merge the high-quality paired reads. Each unique nucleotide sequence was treated as a clonotype, and MiTCR v1.1 was used to align the clonotypes to the IMGT TRB V, D and J references. Only V-J combinations with frequency above 0.0001 were analysed, covering over 99% of repertoires. A TCR clonal expansion and chaos score per V-J combination was defined as the ratio of F50 clonal expansion to chaos observed in the TCRdist matrix. Welch's t-statistics and random forest were used to reduce features to about 14 V-J combinations, which were fed into a naive Bayes classifier. Thyroid-blood repertoire similarity was quantified with the Morisita-Horn index. TCRdb trimmed the raw reads at Q25, called clones with MiXCR and kept productive beta chains. One record per CDR3 amino acid sequence lists the most common genes and DNA. The V and J calls follow TCRdb's processing rather than the paper's. This sample gives more than 550,000 distinct CDR3 sequences in total; roughly 39% of them show up just once. In total, the top ten clones hold over 2.5% of the sample.

Ophthalmopathy patients had moderately to severely active disease, Clinical Activity Score of at least 3, NOSPECS grade of at least 4, and disease duration under 3 months. Anyone with other autoimmune diseases, uncontrolled infections, pregnancy or lactation was excluded from the study. Diagnosis relied on clinical symptoms, serum thyroxine, TRAb, thyroid ultrasound and orbital computed tomography. Using Ficoll-Paque density gradient centrifugation, PBMCs were isolated from 9.5 to 10 ml of fresh peripheral blood. Trizol reagent was used to extract the total RNA, and its quality was then checked on an Agilent 2100 Bioanalyzer. This TCR was recovered from an adult man with Graves' ophthalmopathy. Sequencing was performed on peripheral blood.

The CDR3 has the sequence CASSYDSEAFF. The bases are TGTGCCAGCAGTTACGACAGTGAAGCTTTCTTT. The sequence joins TRBV10-3 to TRBJ1-1; D gene: possibly TRBD1, on 5 matching bases. The germline V gene specifies ENHRY as CDR1 and SYGVKD as CDR2. The CDR3 holds 11 amino acids from the cysteine to the phenylalanine. Just CDR3 DNA is preserved here, 33 bases in frame from base 1.